One T cell receptor beta chain is described in this entry. The antigen remains undetermined. Germline V gene lookup returns CDR1 SEHNR and CDR2 FQNEAQ (reference sequence). The J segment lost 7 bases and the V segment lost 4 bases, leaving 7 bases of the junction unmatched. The CDR3 runs to 14 residues. For sequencing, patients were chosen who had shown expansion of CD8+CD57+ cells by flow cytometry. The patients all had a severe acquired aplastic anemia diagnosis. Untreated patients provided the blood samples, with no therapy given before sampling. The sample is drawn from a study of CD8+CD57+ T cells in acquired aplastic anemia. The wider study: Across the sorted CD4+ and CD8+ cells, DNA amounts averaged 3.2 ug.

TCR beta VDJ and CDR3 profiling used genomic DNA as template. TCRdb ran MiXCR on the reads and lists one entry per CDR3 protein. The sample includes over 150,000 distinct CDR3 sequences, approximately 52% of them seen just once. Study-level points and caveats: Patients and controls shared twenty-nine CD8+ CDR3 sequences.

The genes are TRBV7-9 and TRBJ2-1, with 7 bases aligning to TRBD1. This TCR was sampled from a human donor with aplastic anemia. The sequenced material came from sorted CD4+, CD8+, or CD8+CD57+ T cells (not recorded which) from PBMCs. The CDR3 loop reads CASSSRQGLNEQFF. As DNA, the CDR3 is TGTGCCAGCAGCTCCCGACAGGGTTTGAATGAGCAGTTCTTC.